This T cell receptor (beta chain) was sequenced for a study of blood T cell repertoires in COVID-19 (dated by TCRdb to about 2020). With regard to the full study: Samples covering the acute and convalescent phases of COVID-19 were provided by collaborators in the United States, Italy and Spain. The material from the prospective study consisted of cDNA or gDNA derived from T cells, B-cell-depleted T cells, or PBMCs. The dataset comprised deeply sampled blood TCRbeta repertoires from subjects exposed to, actively infected with, or recovered from COVID-19. The repertoires were made available in a free public database intended to serve as a resource for research on the immune response to SARS-CoV-2. The samples were drawn from two sources: the first 160 participants of the ongoing ImmuneRACE study, and fewer than 1,500 subjects contributed by 6 global collaborators. Sample metadata almost always included a de-identified subject ID, COVID-19 status, age in years and sex. Where available, HLA class I and class II types were obtained from metadata supplied by the sample provider rather than from assay-based typing. General findings and caveats noted by the study authors: Clinical and demographic metadata were provided uncurated, with the amount varying by source and participant.

As to this clone: The target of this receptor is not known. No base qualities exist here, and no much larger clone lies one base off it.

Participants in the prospective study were enrolled through a virtual design, were aged about 18 to 89 years, and lived in about two dozen United States geographic areas. In the prospective study, participants were assigned to cohorts based on the clinical history participants reported in a screening survey and a study questionnaire. Recovered participants in ImmuneRACE Cohort 3 were defined by two consecutive negative NP/OP PCR tests, clearance by a healthcare professional, or resolution of symptoms. Mobile phlebotomists in the prospective study collected whole blood, serum and a nasopharyngeal or oropharyngeal swab from every participant. Over an approximately 2-month period, participants in the prospective study had the option of providing additional blood draws and questionnaires. Blood samples from the prospective study were shipped frozen or at room temperature prior to DNA extraction. TCRbeta CDR3 regions were amplified from genomic DNA using the immunoSEQ Assay, a bias-controlled multiplex PCR. The authors processed their data as follows. The number of nucleated cells in each sample was estimated by amplification of reference gene primers within the assay. To quantify the absolute abundance of each unique TCRbeta CDR3 rearrangement, sequence reads were collapsed and filtered. For each sample, productive Simpson clonality was calculated by taking the square root of Simpson's diversity index across productive rearrangements. TCRdb took this table from immuneACCESS and kept in-frame rearrangements with V and J called. Such tables lack part of the clones; where checked against another copy, unresolved V genes explain under half of the gap, and the rest is unexplained. V and J calls and clone size follow that table, whereas D and trimming were derived from the DNA. This sample holds hundreds of thousands of clones; 88% were observed only once. Of the sample, around 3% falls within the top ten clones.

The germline ends are 18 bases apart after V is trimmed by 9 bases and J by 2 bases. The CDR3 runs 15 amino acids, cysteine and phenylalanine included. Only the CDR3 part of the read is kept: 45 bases, read in frame from the first base. As encoded in the germline V gene, CDR1 is MNHEY while CDR2 is SVGAGI. Sequencing was carried out using PBMCs or T cells enriched from blood (not recorded which). The TCR comes from a woman between 45 and 65 years old who had recovered from COVID-19. The V and J segments used are TRBV6-5 and TRBJ2-3; the D region possibly corresponds to TRBD2 (6 bases align). The DNA sequence is TGTGCCAGTTATCCCCGGGCGGGGCCCACAGATACGCAGTATTTT. Its protein reads: CASYPRAGPTDTQYF.